This entry describes one T cell receptor beta chain. This sample was taken from a study of cytomegalovirus exposure and HLA in healthy donors. Study-level background: Earlier findings included 117 million unique TCR beta sequences obtained from 150 million to 200 million T cells.

The primer mix had 60 Vbeta and 13 Jbeta primers. Sequencing was performed with immunoSEQ multiplex PCR; in TCRdb, only in-frame clones are kept and a portion is missing. This table holds approximately 100,000 clones, roughly 74% found once. Looked up from germline, CDR1 is SGDLS and CDR2 is YYNGEE. The CDR3 totals 15 residues. The sample comprised PBMCs. This receptor was taken from a woman aged 40 to 50 in good health and CMV-seronegative. The chain joins TRBV9 to TRBJ2-5, with unresolved D. Matching the DNA end better, TRBJ2-7 makes the J call doubtful. The CDR3 DNA follows: TGTGCCAGCAGCGTAGATCCGGAGCCCTCCTACGAGCAGTACTTC. Residues: CASSVDPEPSYEQYF.